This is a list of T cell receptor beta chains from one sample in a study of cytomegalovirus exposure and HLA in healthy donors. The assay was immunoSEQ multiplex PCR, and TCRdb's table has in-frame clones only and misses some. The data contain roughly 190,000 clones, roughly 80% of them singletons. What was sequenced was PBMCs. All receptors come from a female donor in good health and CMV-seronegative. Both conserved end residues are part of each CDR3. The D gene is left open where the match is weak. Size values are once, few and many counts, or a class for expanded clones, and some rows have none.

CASSFSGTGLNTEAFF | TGCGCCAGCAGCTTTTCCGGGACAGGACTGAACACTGAAGCTTTCTTT | TRBD1 | - | TRBJ1-1 | TRBV5-1
CASSYSGQGNEKLFF | TGTGCCAGCAGTTACTCGGGACAGGGCAATGAAAAACTGTTTTTT | TRBD1 | - | TRBJ1-4 | TRBV6-5
CASSLDRNANTEAFF | TGTGCCAGCAGTTTAGACAGGAATGCGAACACTGAAGCTTTCTTT | - | - | TRBJ1-1 | TRBV27
CASSTYRGRRNEQYF | TGTGCCAGCAGCACATACAGGGGCCGCCGAAACGAGCAGTACTTC | TRBD1 | few | TRBJ2-7 | TRBV11-2
CARNPGTSGANVLTF | TGCGCCAGAAACCCGGGGACTTCTGGGGCCAACGTCCTGACTTTC | - | - | TRBJ2-6 | TRBV4-3
CASSPRTGGNTEAFF | TGTGCCAGCAGTCCCCGGACAGGGGGGAACACTGAAGCTTTCTTT | TRBD1 | - | TRBJ1-1 | TRBV2
CASSEAQGQGVRTGELFF | TGTGCCAGCAGTGAAGCGCAGGGACAGGGGGTTCGCACCGGGGAGCTGTTTTTT | TRBD1 | - | TRBJ2-2 | TRBV2
CASSLVPESYEQYF | TGTGCCAGCAGCTTAGTACCAGAATCCTACGAGCAGTACTTC | - | - | TRBJ2-7 | TRBV7-6
CASLFGGANEQYF | TGCGCCAGCCTCTTCGGGGGGGCCAACGAGCAGTACTTC | TRBD2 | once | TRBJ2-7 | TRBV5-1
CASSQVAGDTDTQYF | TGCGCCAGCAGCCAAGTCGCGGGGGACACAGATACGCAGTATTTT | TRBD2 | - | TRBJ2-3 | TRBV4-1
CASSLWGVGQELGETQYF | TGTGCCAGCAGCTTATGGGGTGTGGGACAGGAGTTGGGAGAGACCCAGTACTTC | TRBD1 | few | TRBJ2-5 | TRBV13
CASNPPGAEAFF | TGTGCCAGCAACCCACCCGGAGCTGAAGCTTTCTTT | - | - | TRBJ1-1 | TRBV6-6
CASSFTIGELFF | TGTGCCAGCAGCTTTACTATCGGGGAGCTGTTTTTT | - | - | TRBJ2-2 | TRBV7-9
CASSGQGNVRSNQPQHF | TGTGCCAGCAGTGGGCAGGGCAACGTTCGGAGCAATCAGCCCCAGCATTTT | - | - | TRBJ1-5 | TRBV6-1
CASRMTGSYEQYF | TGTGCCAGCAGAATGACAGGGTCCTACGAGCAGTACTTC | TRBD1 | - | TRBJ2-7 | TRBV6-5
CASKRSRDRVNEQFF | TGTGCCAGCAAGCGATCCCGGGACAGGGTAAATGAGCAGTTCTTC | TRBD1 | - | TRBJ2-1 | TRBV2
CAWSVPGGDNYGYTF | TGTGCCTGGAGTGTACCTGGGGGGGATAACTATGGCTACACCTTC | - | - | TRBJ1-2 | TRBV30
CASSSRLRTGKNIQYF | TGTGCCAGCAGCTCTCGCCTTAGGACAGGGAAAAACATTCAGTACTTC | TRBD1 | - | TRBJ2-4 | TRBV7-2
CASSESGVRTEAFF | TGTGCCAGCAGTGAATCAGGGGTGCGAACTGAAGCTTTCTTT | - | - | TRBJ1-1 | TRBV2
CASSLSTGNNSPLHF | TGTGCCAGCAGCTTAAGCACAGGGAATAATTCACCCCTCCACTTT | - | few | TRBJ1-6 | TRBV7-9
CASSLQGGEKLFF | TGCGCCAGCAGCCTCCAGGGTGGAGAAAAACTGTTTTTT | - | - | TRBJ1-4 | TRBV5-1
CASSVTGGSANQPQHF | TGTGCCAGCAGTGTAACAGGGGGCTCGGCGAATCAGCCCCAGCATTTT | TRBD1 | - | TRBJ1-5 | TRBV2
CASSRSGSRDEQFF | TGTGCCAGCAGCAGGAGCGGGAGTAGGGATGAGCAGTTCTTC | TRBD2 | - | TRBJ2-1 | TRBV9
CASSKIRQGVAFF | TGTGCCAGCAGCAAAATCAGACAGGGAGTTGCTTTCTTT | TRBD1 | few | TRBJ1-1 | TRBV14
CASSDDPGTGGQTQYF | TGTGCCAGCAGTGACGACCCAGGGACAGGGGGTCAAACGCAGTATTTT | TRBD1 | - | TRBJ2-3 | TRBV9
CASSQPQGDTEAFF | TGTGCCAGCAGCCAACCTCAGGGGGACACTGAAGCTTTCTTT | TRBD1 | - | TRBJ1-1 | TRBV4-2
CASSLVDSPYEQYF | TGTGCCAGCAGCTTAGTCGACAGCCCCTACGAGCAGTACTTC | - | few | TRBJ2-7 | TRBV11-2
CATSFDRGGIQYF | TGTGCCACCAGCTTTGACAGGGGAGGCATTCAGTACTTC | TRBD1 | - | TRBJ2-4 | TRBV15
CAWSTRGSGQPQHF | TGTGCCTGGAGTACCCGGGGTTCAGGTCAGCCCCAGCATTTT | - | once | TRBJ1-5 | TRBV30
CASGGTSGRIAYEQYF | TGTGCCAGCGGAGGGACTAGCGGGAGGATCGCCTACGAGCAGTACTTC | TRBD2 | - | TRBJ2-7 | TRBV11-1
CASSLGAGTSGSFSYEQYF | TGCGCCAGCAGCTTGGGTGCCGGGACTAGCGGGAGCTTTTCCTACGAGCAGTACTTC | TRBD2 | - | TRBJ2-7 | TRBV5-1
CASSRGSGGARNEQFF | TGTGCCAGCAGCCGTGGTAGCGGGGGGGCTCGGAATGAGCAGTTCTTC | TRBD2 | - | TRBJ2-1 | TRBV7-2
CASSLTSGSSHEQYF | TGTGCCAGCAGCCTGACTAGCGGGAGTAGCCACGAGCAGTACTTC | TRBD2 | - | TRBJ2-7 | TRBV4-2
CASSVYRGNTEAFF | TGCGCCAGCAGCGTTTACAGGGGGAACACTGAAGCTTTCTTT | TRBD1 | - | TRBJ1-1 | TRBV5-1
CASRTGGTEAFF | TGTGCCAGCAGGACCGGCGGTACTGAAGCTTTCTTT | - | - | TRBJ1-1 | TRBV28
CASSSGQDLYGYTF | TGTGCCAGCAGCTCAGGACAGGACCTCTATGGCTACACCTTC | TRBD1 | - | TRBJ1-2 | TRBV7-9
CASSEVGLAGSSYEQYF | TGTGCCAGCAGTGAAGTCGGACTGGCGGGAAGCTCCTACGAGCAGTACTTC | - | - | TRBJ2-7 | TRBV2
CASGLGRYNEQFF | TGTGCTAGTGGTTTGGGTCGTTACAATGAGCAGTTCTTC | - | - | TRBJ2-1 | TRBV12-5
CASSPTETKGYTF | TGTGCCAGCAGTCCGACAGAAACGAAGGGCTACACCTTC | - | - | TRBJ1-2 | TRBV2
CASSPGTGYGYTF | TGTGCCAGCAGTCCAGGGACAGGGTACGGCTACACCTTC | TRBD1 | - | TRBJ1-2 | TRBV28
CASSLGRGEQYF | TGTGCCAGCAGCTTGGGCAGGGGAGAGCAGTACTTC | - | - | TRBJ2-7 | TRBV7-9
CASSLGLNYEQYF | TGTGCCAGCAGCTTGGGGCTGAACTACGAGCAGTACTTC | - | few | TRBJ2-7 | TRBV5-4
CASKDRDPYEQYF | TGTGCCAGTAAGGACAGGGATCCCTACGAGCAGTACTTC | TRBD1 | - | TRBJ2-7 | TRBV6-1
CASSLRNTEAFF | TGTGCCAGCAGCTTACGGAACACTGAAGCTTTCTTT | - | - | TRBJ1-1 | TRBV13
CASSYEGVRDGYGYTF | TGTGCCAGCAGTTACGAAGGCGTCAGGGATGGGTATGGCTACACCTTC | - | - | TRBJ1-2 | TRBV6-6
CASSYRPTGSTEAFF | TGTGCCAGCAGCTACCGTCCGACGGGGAGTACTGAAGCTTTCTTT | - | - | TRBJ1-1 | TRBV6-5
CASSPEGGEYYGYTF | TGCGCCAGCAGCCCGGAGGGGGGGGAGTACTATGGCTACACCTTC | - | - | TRBJ1-2 | TRBV5-1
CASSSGGVTDTQYF | TGTGCCAGCAGTAGCGGGGGAGTCACAGATACGCAGTATTTT | TRBD2 | few | TRBJ2-3 | TRBV2